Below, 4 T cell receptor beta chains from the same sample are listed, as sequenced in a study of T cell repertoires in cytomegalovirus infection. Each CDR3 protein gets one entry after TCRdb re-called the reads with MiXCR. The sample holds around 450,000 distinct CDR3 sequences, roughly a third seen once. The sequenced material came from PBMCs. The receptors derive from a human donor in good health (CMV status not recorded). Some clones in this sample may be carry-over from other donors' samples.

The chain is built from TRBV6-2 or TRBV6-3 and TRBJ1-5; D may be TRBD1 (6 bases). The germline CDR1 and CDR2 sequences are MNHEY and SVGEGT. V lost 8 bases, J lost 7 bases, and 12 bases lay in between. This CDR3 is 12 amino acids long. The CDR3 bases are TGTGCCAGCCAGAAACAGGGCCAGCCCCAGCATTTT. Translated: CASQKQGQPQHF.

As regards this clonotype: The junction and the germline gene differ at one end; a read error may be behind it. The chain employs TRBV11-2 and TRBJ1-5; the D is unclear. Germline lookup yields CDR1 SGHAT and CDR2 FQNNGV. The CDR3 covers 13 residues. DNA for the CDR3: TGTGCCAGTAGCTTAAATTTAGAGCAGCCCCAGCATTTT. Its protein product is CASSLNLEQPQHF.

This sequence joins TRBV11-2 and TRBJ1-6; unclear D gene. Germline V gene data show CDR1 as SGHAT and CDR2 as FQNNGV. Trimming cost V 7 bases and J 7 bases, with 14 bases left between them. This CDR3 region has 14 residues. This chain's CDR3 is CASKTVSQNSPLHF. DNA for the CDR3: TGTGCCAGCAAGACCGTCAGCCAGAATTCACCCCTCCACTTT. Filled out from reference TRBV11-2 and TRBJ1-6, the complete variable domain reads EAGVAQSPRYKIIEKRQSVAFWCNPISGHATLYWYQQILGQGPKLLIQFQNNGVVDDSQLPKDRFSAERLKGVDSTLKIQPAKLEDSAVYLCASKTVSQNSPLHFGNGTRLTVT.

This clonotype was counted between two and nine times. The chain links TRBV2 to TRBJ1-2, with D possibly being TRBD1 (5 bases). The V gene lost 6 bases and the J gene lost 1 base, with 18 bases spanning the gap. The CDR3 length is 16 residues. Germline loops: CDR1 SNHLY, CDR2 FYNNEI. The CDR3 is CASRERGDGINYGYTF. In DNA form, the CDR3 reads TGTGCCAGCAGAGAGCGTGGGGACGGAATTAACTATGGCTACACCTTC.